A selection of T cell receptor beta chains follows, all from one sample in a study of identical twins. TCRdb used MiXCR to reprocess the 5' RACE reads, holding one entry per CDR3 protein. The sample has roughly 720,000 distinct CDR3 sequences, roughly 18% seen once; the top ten hold around 13%. This sample was also put to use in a study of T cells expressing NK-cell markers.

The specimen sequenced was PBMCs. These receptor sequences come from a young woman in good health. Each CDR3 is given with its conserved first and last residue. The D gene is left open where the match is weak. A clone size is listed for some rows: how often the clone was seen (once, few, many), or a class if it is expanded.

DNA: TGTGCCAGCTCCCAGATCGGGGGGCCCTCTCCCTCCTACGAGCAGTACTTC
CDR3: CASSQIGGPSPSYEQYF
J: TRBJ2-7
size: many
V: TRBV18
D: -

DNA: TGTGCCAGCAGCTATTCCGGGACTAGCTACGAGCAGTACTTC
CDR3: CASSYSGTSYEQYF
J: TRBJ2-7
size: -
V: TRBV7-2
D: TRBD2

DNA: TGTGCCAGCAGTTTAGGAATGTTGGAGCCCCAGCATTTT
CDR3: CASSLGMLEPQHF
J: TRBJ1-5
size: few
V: TRBV12-3/TRBV12-4
D: -

DNA: TGCGCCAGCAGCCCTGAAGCGGGGAACACTGAAGCTTTCTTT
CDR3: CASSPEAGNTEAFF
J: TRBJ1-1
size: -
V: TRBV4-3
D: -

DNA: TGTGCCAGCAGCCAAGCGGGCCAGGGGGAGACCCAGTACTTC
CDR3: CASSQAGQGETQYF
J: TRBJ2-5
size: -
V: TRBV4-2
D: -

DNA: TGCAGTGCTATAAGGACAGTCCAAGAGACCCAGTACTTC
CDR3: CSAIRTVQETQYF
J: TRBJ2-5
size: -
V: TRBV20-1
D: -

DNA: TGTGCCATCAGGGAATGGGACAGGGAGGCGAGATCAGATACGCAGTATTTT
CDR3: CAIREWDREARSDTQYF
J: TRBJ2-3
size: -
V: TRBV10-3
D: TRBD1

DNA: TGCAGCGTAGGACTAGCGGGAGGGATGGGCGACGAGCAGTACTTC
CDR3: CSVGLAGGMGDEQYF
J: TRBJ2-7
size: -
V: TRBV29-1
D: TRBD2

DNA: TGTGCTAGTGGTTTGTACACGAACACCGGGGAGCTGTTTTTT
CDR3: CASGLYTNTGELFF
J: TRBJ2-2
size: few
V: TRBV12-5
D: -

DNA: TGTGCCAGCAGTTATGGCGTTTCGGTCAATGAGCAGTTCTTC
CDR3: CASSYGVSVNEQFF
J: TRBJ2-1
size: few
V: TRBV6-5
D: -

DNA: TGTGCCAGCAGCTCAGGGCCTTCGGGAGTGCTAGATACGCAGTATTTT
CDR3: CASSSGPSGVLDTQYF
J: TRBJ2-3
size: few
V: TRBV7-2
D: -

DNA: TGTGCCAGCAGCCAAGGCCCCGGGACTAGCATTCAAGAGACCCAGTACTTC
CDR3: CASSQGPGTSIQETQYF
J: TRBJ2-5
size: -
V: TRBV3-1
D: TRBD2

DNA: TGCGCCAGCAGCCAAACTAGCGACAATGAGCAGTTCTTC
CDR3: CASSQTSDNEQFF
J: TRBJ2-1
size: -
V: TRBV5-1
D: TRBD2

DNA: TGTGCCAGCATAGAGACTGCAGATACGCAGTATTTT
CDR3: CASIETADTQYF
J: TRBJ2-3
size: -
V: TRBV2
D: -

DNA: TGTGCCGGAGACGGGAACACTGAAGCTTTCTTT
CDR3: CAGDGNTEAFF
J: TRBJ1-1
size: few
V: TRBV7-9
D: -

DNA: TGCAGCGTATCCGACACATCCTCCACCGGGGAGCTGTTTTTT
CDR3: CSVSDTSSTGELFF
J: TRBJ2-2
size: few
V: TRBV29-1
D: -

DNA: TGCGCCAGCAGCCAAGATGGTATGGGCTCCTACAATGAGCAGTTCTTC
CDR3: CASSQDGMGSYNEQFF
J: TRBJ2-1
size: few
V: TRBV4-3
D: -

DNA: TGCAGTGCTAGACAGGGGACTGGCTACACCTTC
CDR3: CSARQGTGYTF
J: TRBJ1-2
size: few
V: TRBV20-1
D: -

DNA: TGCGCCAGCAGCTTAGAAGGTTTCGAGCAGTACTTC
CDR3: CASSLEGFEQYF
J: TRBJ2-7
size: -
V: TRBV5-1
D: -

DNA: TGTGCCAGCAGCCGGACGGGGGTGAACTACGAGCAGTACTTC
CDR3: CASSRTGVNYEQYF
J: TRBJ2-7
size: -
V: TRBV3-1
D: -

DNA: TGCGCCAGCAGAGTCATCCTGGGGACTGAAGCTTTCTTT
CDR3: CASRVILGTEAFF
J: TRBJ1-1
size: many
V: TRBV4-1
D: -

DNA: TGTGCCAGCAGCCTCAGAGCCCTAAGCGAGCAGTACTTC
CDR3: CASSLRALSEQYF
J: TRBJ2-7
size: few
V: TRBV12-3/TRBV12-4
D: -

DNA: TGTGCCAGCAGGTTGGGACCGTCAAACACTGAAGCTTTCTTT
CDR3: CASRLGPSNTEAFF
J: TRBJ1-1
size: -
V: TRBV12-3/TRBV12-4
D: -

DNA: TGTGCCAGCAGCCAAGTAGGCCTCTATGGCTACACCTTC
CDR3: CASSQVGLYGYTF
J: TRBJ1-2
size: few
V: TRBV4-2
D: -

DNA: TGTGCCAGCAGTTTAGGGACGGCGACGCGCTTCTTT
CDR3: CASSLGTATRFF
J: TRBJ1-1
size: few
V: TRBV12-3/TRBV12-4
D: -